The present T cell receptor beta chain was sequenced within a study of T cell changes during pregnancy in multiple sclerosis (dated by TCRdb to about 2019). At the level of the whole study: The study examined how the T cell repertoire changed over the course of pregnancy in women with multiple sclerosis.

Via the germline V gene, CDR1 is SGHDT and CDR2 YYEEEE. Measured from the cysteine to the phenylalanine, the CDR3 is 13 residues long. The read is trimmed to its CDR3 DNA, 39 bases read in frame from base 1. Trimming takes 2 bases from V and 4 bases from J, and the germline ends sit 7 bases apart. Receptors were amplified or captured by the immunoSEQ multiplex PCR assay. Not all clones reach the TCRdb copy of this immuneACCESS table, which keeps in-frame sequences only. Checked studies attribute under half of the gap to unresolved V genes and leave the rest unexplained. A total of approximately 41,000 clones appear in this sample, around 90% of them only once. The ten largest make up approximately 1.4% of the sample. As for this clone: Its antigen has not been determined. No much larger clone exists at a distance of one base, and base qualities are not known.

The sequence is built from TRBV5-6 and TRBJ1-5; the D segment cannot be called with confidence. This sequence was found in a female donor with multiple sclerosis, enrolled in a pregnancy study. The sample comprised PBMCs (not recorded whether the cells were cultured). The sequence in DNA is TGTGCCAGCAGCTTTACACGAAATCAGCCCCAGCATTTT. Translated, it reads CASSFTRNQPQHF.